This T cell receptor beta chain was captured by sequencing in a study of blood T cell repertoires in COVID-19. Overall study: Donors in the United States, Italy and Spain gave samples during acute or convalescent COVID-19. PBMCs, B-cell-depleted T cells, or T cells provided the cDNA or gDNA that made up the material.

Trimming took off 4 bases at V and 4 bases at J, with 3 bases between the two ends. CDR3 length: 11 amino acids. In the authors' methods: From reference gene primer amplification, estimates of nucleated cell counts were derived. Assay: immunoSEQ multiplex PCR; the TCRdb copy retains only in-frame clones and omits some. That table supplies the V and J calls and clone size; D and trimming were determined from the DNA. Of tens of thousands of clones listed, approximately 85% are singletons. This clone was observed a few times. The sequenced material came from peripheral blood. This rearrangement joins TRBV5-3 to TRBJ1-3; D gene uncertain. TRBV5-3 is filed as an ORF, its function uncertain. This TCR was recovered from a human donor in a cohort sampled during active COVID-19. The CDR3 DNA reads TGTGCCAGAAGCCCGGGAAACACCATATATTTT. Its translation: CARSPGNTIYF.